A single sample is the source of the 20 T cell receptor beta chains below, sequenced in a study of shared clonotypes between healthy human individuals. Clones were read by immunoSEQ multiplex PCR, and TCRdb kept only the in-frame ones, dropping some. The sample holds approximately 1.5 million clones; approximately 98.5% are singletons and the top ten take over 0.3%. The sample comprised naive CD4+ T cells sorted from blood. As to subset: CD45RA+ positively selected. Receptors originate from a man younger than 40 in good health.

The rearrangement joins TRBV18 to TRBJ1-3, with a tentative D call TRBD1 (5 bases). Trimming took off 2 bases at V and 0 bases at J, with 11 bases between the two ends. Germline loops: CDR1 KGHSH, CDR2 LQKENI. The CDR3 extends over 16 amino acids. The CDR3 sequence: CASSPVSGTSGNTIYF. The CDR3 DNA reads TGTGCCAGCTCACCAGTAAGCGGGACCTCTGGAAACACCATATATTTT.

The V gene is TRBV28, the J gene TRBJ2-7; TRBD1 matches 8 bases. With 8 bases clipped from V and 0 bases from J, the junction kept 9 bases outside the gene matches. Germline CDR1 and CDR2: MDHEN and SYDVKM. The CDR3 sequence is 15 residues long. In DNA, the CDR3 is TGTGCCAGCGTGCACGGACAGGGCAACTCCTACGAGCAGTACTTC. It encodes CASVHGQGNSYEQYF.

V usage is TRBV18 and J usage is TRBJ1-5; 7 bases are shared with TRBD1. V dropped 4 bases and J dropped 6; count of bases not matched to a gene: 6. Germline loops: CDR1 KGHSH, CDR2 LQKENI. The CDR3 length is 14 residues. The CDR3 DNA reads as TGTGCCAGCTCACGGGAAGGGGGCGGTCAGCCCCAGCATTTT. As protein: CASSREGGGQPQHF. The whole variable domain, filled in from reference TRBV18 and TRBJ1-5, reads NAGVMQNPRHLVRRRGQEARLRCSPMKGHSHVYWYRQLPEEGLKFMVYLQKENIIDESGMPKERFSAEFPKEGPSILRIQQVVRGDSAAYFCASSREGGGQPQHFGDGTRLSIL.

A remark on this clone: Other DNA sequences in the same sample also yield this CDR3. V usage is TRBV7-2 and J usage is TRBJ2-1; the D is unclear. V was trimmed by 1 base and J by 4 bases, leaving 5 bases between them. Germline V CDR1 and CDR2: SGHTA, FQGNSA. This CDR3 comprises 13 residues. The CDR3 loop reads CASSLGAYNEQFF. The CDR3 region has the DNA TGTGCCAGCAGCTTAGGGGCTTACAATGAGCAGTTCTTC.

The V and J genes are TRBV9 and TRBJ2-7, with 7 bases matching TRBD1. V shed 0 bases, J shed 2 bases, and the junction held 5 bases outside the gene matches. The CDR3 consists of 15 residues. Germline CDR1 is SGDLS and CDR2 is YYNGEE. CDR3 sequence: CASSVAGTVTYEQYF. CDR3 nucleotides: TGTGCCAGCAGCGTAGCCGGGACAGTGACCTACGAGCAGTACTTC.

The V gene is TRBV4-1, the J gene TRBJ2-7; 9 bases line up with TRBD1. In germline, CDR1 is MGHRA, CDR2 YSYEKL. The ends lost 3 bases at V and 2 bases at J; junction bases unmatched: 5. The CDR3 totals 15 residues. The CDR3 nucleotides read TGCGCCAGCAGCCACCCGGACAGGGGCCCCTACGAGCAGTACTTC. Translating it yields CASSHPDRGPYEQYF.

The V gene is TRBV7-2, the J gene TRBJ1-1; D remains unclear. Germline values: CDR1 SGHTA, CDR2 FQGNSA. The CDR3 contains 15 residues. V lost 1 base, J lost 4 bases, and 13 bases lay in between. The CDR3 nucleotides are TGTGCCAGCAGCTTAGATCCACGAAGTCCCACTGAAGCTTTCTTT. It encodes CASSLDPRSPTEAFF.

V and J are TRBV28 and TRBJ1-4, with D perhaps matching TRBD1 (5 bases). The germline V gene has CDR1 MDHEN and CDR2 SYDVKM. The CDR3 runs 15 residues. Trimming stripped 5 bases from V and 3 bases from J, with 13 bases between. CDR3 region: CASSLRRGSNEKLFF. The CDR3 DNA sequence: TGTGCCAGCAGTCTCAGGAGGGGATCTAATGAAAAACTGTTTTTT.

Of note for this clone: Within the sample, other DNA sequences also encode this same CDR3. The chain couples TRBV5-1 to TRBJ2-7; D gene uncertain. This CDR3 spans 13 amino acids. The germline gives CDR1 SGHRS, CDR2 YFSETQ. The germline V and J ends were trimmed by 4 bases and 2 bases, with 10 bases remaining between them. The CDR3 here is CASSRSGTYEQYF. CDR3 nucleotide sequence: TGCGCCAGCAGCCGGTCTGGGACCTACGAGCAGTACTTC.

The gene calls are TRBV5-1 and TRBJ2-7; D not certain. Germline-derived CDR1 and CDR2 are SGHRS and YFSETQ. V dropped 0 bases and J dropped 7 bases, with 11 bases sitting between them. CDR3 length: 13 amino acids. CDR3 residues: CASSLDGGGEQYF. In DNA form, the CDR3 reads TGCGCCAGCAGCTTGGATGGTGGTGGAGAGCAGTACTTC.

This clone appeared a single time. The V call is TRBV19, the J call TRBJ1-2; D uncertain. Germline V lookup: CDR1 LNHDA, CDR2 SQIVND (reference sequence). The CDR3 consists of 15 residues. The V end lost 6 bases, the J end lost 0 bases, and 14 bases lay between the germline ends. The CDR3 region is CASSAAGRSNYGYTF. DNA for the CDR3: TGTGCCAGTAGCGCGGCGGGCAGATCTAACTATGGCTACACCTTC.

This clone occurred once. This chain joins TRBV2 and TRBJ2-7; 11 bases fit TRBD2. V lost 6 bases, J lost 3 bases, and 4 bases stayed unmatched. CDR3 length: 14 amino acids. Germline values: CDR1 SNHLY, CDR2 FYNNEI. The CDR3: CASSLTSGSYEQYF. CDR3 bases: TGTGCCAGCAGCCTTACTAGCGGGAGCTACGAGCAGTACTTC.

The V call is TRBV28, the J call TRBJ2-7, with 11 bases matching TRBD2. Per the germline V gene, CDR1 is MDHEN and CDR2 is SYDVKM. The V and J ends lost 6 bases and 5 bases, in that order; junction bases with no gene match: 12. The CDR3 runs to 16 residues. The CDR3 spells CASRPRRSGRVHEQYF. CDR3 in DNA: TGTGCCAGCAGACCACGCCGTAGCGGGAGGGTGCACGAGCAGTACTTC.

Regarding this clone: This specimen includes other DNA sequences encoding the same CDR3. This chain links TRBV7-2 with TRBJ2-1; D is unclear. The germline gives CDR1 SGHTA, CDR2 FQGNSA. The CDR3 is 13 amino acids. The V end lost 5 bases, the J end lost 4 bases, and 9 bases lay between the germline ends. In DNA form, the CDR3 reads TGTGCCAGCAGCGGAGACTCTTACAATGAGCAGTTCTTC. Protein product: CASSGDSYNEQFF. The variable domain in full, completed from reference TRBV7-2 and TRBJ2-1, reads GAGVSQSPSNKVTEKGKDVELRCDPISGHTALYWYRQSLGQGLEFLIYFQGNSAPDKSGLPSDRFSAERTGGSVSTLTIQRTQQEDSAVYLCASSGDSYNEQFFGPGTRLTVL.

This clone was counted a single time. J is TRBJ2-1 and V is TRBV11-2, with TRBD2 matching over 13 bases. Germline-derived CDR1 and CDR2 are SGHAT and FQNNGV. The length of the CDR3 is 15 residues. Trimming removed 4 bases from V and 10 bases from J; junction bases left unmatched: 7. CDR3 nucleotides: TGTGCCAGCAGCTCGACCGGGACTAGCGGGAAAGAGCAGTTCTTC. Translation: CASSSTGTSGKEQFF. The whole variable domain, filled in from reference TRBV11-2 and TRBJ2-1, reads EAGVAQSPRYKIIEKRQSVAFWCNPISGHATLYWYQQILGQGPKLLIQFQNNGVVDDSQLPKDRFSAERLKGVDSTLKIQPAKLEDSAVYLCASSSTGTSGKEQFFGPGTRLTVL.

This rearrangement joins TRBV2 to TRBJ2-1; 10 bases agree with TRBD2. The V gene end was trimmed by 7 bases and the J gene end by 7 bases; junction bases not matched to a gene: 10. CDR3 length: 15 residues. Germline assignment: CDR1 SNHLY and CDR2 FYNNEI. CDR3 amino acids: CASIRLAGWENEQFF. In DNA, the CDR3 is TGTGCCAGCATTCGACTAGCGGGCTGGGAGAATGAGCAGTTCTTC. Full variable domain (outside the CDR3, taken from reference TRBV2 and TRBJ2-1): EPEVTQTPSHQVTQMGQEVILRCVPISNHLYFYWYRQILGQKVEFLVSFYNNEISEKSEIFDDQFSVERPDGSNFTLKIRSTKLEDSAMYFCASIRLAGWENEQFFGPGTRLTVL.

V is TRBV4-2 and J is TRBJ2-7; the D is unclear. CDR1 is LGHNA and CDR2 is YNFKEQ in the germline V gene. The V end was cut by 0 bases, the J end by 6 bases, with 9 bases between. The CDR3 has 13 amino acids. The chain's CDR3 is CASSQDIWSEQYF. In DNA form, the CDR3 reads TGTGCCAGCAGCCAAGATATATGGTCCGAGCAGTACTTC.

The chain employs TRBV5-5 and TRBJ1-5; TRBD1 might be the D (6 bases). Germline CDR1 SGHKS, CDR2 YYEKEE (reference sequence). The CDR3 totals 13 residues. V was cut by 3 bases and J by 4 bases, with 8 bases left in between. The CDR3 region is CASSSTGNQPQHF. As DNA, the CDR3 is TGTGCCAGCAGCTCAACAGGGAATCAGCCCCAGCATTTT.

This clone was recorded only once. This chain connects TRBV9 to TRBJ2-3; 8 bases match TRBD2. The V and J ends lost 5 bases and 5 bases, in that order; junction bases with no gene match: 7. In germline, CDR1 is SGDLS, CDR2 YYNGEE. This CDR3 has 14 residues. The CDR3 reads CASSPAGGRDTQYF. In nucleotides, the CDR3 is TGTGCCAGCAGTCCGGCGGGGGGCCGAGATACGCAGTATTTT.

V gene TRBV25-1 combines with J gene TRBJ2-2; TRBD1 aligns across 9 bases. Germline values: CDR1 MGHDK, CDR2 SYGVNS. The junction had 1 base not matched to a gene; V was cut back by 6 bases and J by 2 bases. The CDR3 spans 14 residues. The CDR3 bases are TGTGCCAGCAGGGGACAGGGAAACACCGGGGAGCTGTTTTTT. Its translation is CASRGQGNTGELFF.